This T cell receptor beta chain was recorded in a study of T cells in Graves' hyperthyroidism and ophthalmopathy. The sample holds many counts of this clonotype. RNA transcripts were the template for amplifying TCR beta CDR3 regions. The study used the HTBI primer set for a first-round RT-PCR of the TCR CDR3. In TCRdb, the multiplex PCR reads were re-called with MiXCR into one record per CDR3 protein. The sample comprises 500,000 to 600,000 distinct CDR3 sequences, approximately 16% of which are singletons, and roughly 18% rests with the top ten. Fresh peripheral blood, 10 ml, yielded the PBMCs. This receptor was identified in a woman between 18 and 29 years old with Graves' hyperthyroidism. Sequenced input: blood.

In DNA, the CDR3 is TGCGCCAGCAGCCCCCGGACGGAGGGGACAAACTACGAGCAGTACTTC. This codes for CASSPRTEGTNYEQYF. The V call is TRBV5-1, the J call TRBJ2-7; D is perhaps TRBD1 or TRBD2 (6 bases each). Trimming shortened V by 4 bases and J by 3 bases, and 20 bases separated the two germline ends. This CDR3 has 16 amino acids. The germline V gene has CDR1 SGHRS and CDR2 YFSETQ. The complete variable domain, with remaining parts taken from reference TRBV5-1 and TRBJ2-7, reads KAGVTQTPRYLIKTRGQQVTLSCSPISGHRSVSWYQQTPGQGLQFLFEYFSETQRNKGNFPGRFSGRQFSNSRSEMNVSTLELGDSALYLCASSPRTEGTNYEQYFGPGTRLTVT.